The count of the clone carrying this TCR beta chain is one. The germline V gene encodes CDR1 SGHRS and CDR2 YFSETQ. The V gene end was trimmed by 4 bases and the J gene end by 4 bases; junction bases not matched to a gene: 6. This CDR3 contains 16 residues. Source study methods: Amplification of reference gene primers provided the estimated nucleated cell counts. TCRdb's table, derived via immunoSEQ multiplex PCR, lists solely in-frame clones and lacks some. Clonal size and the V and J genes are those of that table, whereas D and trimming came from the DNA. The data show over 450,000 clones, roughly 91% seen once. This specimen comes from a study of blood T cell repertoires in COVID-19. Study summary: Samples taken during acute and convalescent COVID-19 were collected in the United States, Italy and Spain.

The sequenced material came from peripheral blood. The TCR comes from a woman aged 45-60 years with COVID-19, enrolled during active disease. The chain joins TRBV5-1 to TRBJ2-7; 15 positions agree with TRBD2. In DNA form, the CDR3 reads TGCGCCAGCAGCATGGGACTAGCGGGGGGCTCATACGAGCAGTACTTC. The encoded protein is CASSMGLAGGSYEQYF.